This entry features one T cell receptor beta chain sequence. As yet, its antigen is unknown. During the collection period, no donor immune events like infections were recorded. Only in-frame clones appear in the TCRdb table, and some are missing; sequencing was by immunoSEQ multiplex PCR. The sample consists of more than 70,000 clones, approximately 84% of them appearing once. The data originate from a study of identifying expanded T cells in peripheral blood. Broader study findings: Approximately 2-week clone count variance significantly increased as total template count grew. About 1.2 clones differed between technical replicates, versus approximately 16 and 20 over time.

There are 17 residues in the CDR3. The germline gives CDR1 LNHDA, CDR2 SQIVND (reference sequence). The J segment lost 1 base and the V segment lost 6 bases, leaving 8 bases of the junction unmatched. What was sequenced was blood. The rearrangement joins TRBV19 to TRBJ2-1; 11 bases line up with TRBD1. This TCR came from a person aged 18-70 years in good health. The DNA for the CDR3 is TGTGCCAGTAGCGGACAGGGGGCTGCCTTATCCTACAATGAGCAGTTCTTC. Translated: CASSGQGAALSYNEQFF.